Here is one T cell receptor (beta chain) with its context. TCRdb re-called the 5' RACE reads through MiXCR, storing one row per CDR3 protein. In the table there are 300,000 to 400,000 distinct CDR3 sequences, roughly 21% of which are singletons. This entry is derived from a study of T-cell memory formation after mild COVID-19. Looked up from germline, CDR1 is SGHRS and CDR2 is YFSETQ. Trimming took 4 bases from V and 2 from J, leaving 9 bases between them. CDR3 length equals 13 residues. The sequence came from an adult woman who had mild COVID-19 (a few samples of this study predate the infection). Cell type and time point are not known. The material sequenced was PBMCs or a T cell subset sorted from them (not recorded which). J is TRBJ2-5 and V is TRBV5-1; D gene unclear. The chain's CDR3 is CASSNLGQETQYF. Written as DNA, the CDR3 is TGCGCCAGCAGCAACCTAGGGCAAGAGACCCAGTACTTC.